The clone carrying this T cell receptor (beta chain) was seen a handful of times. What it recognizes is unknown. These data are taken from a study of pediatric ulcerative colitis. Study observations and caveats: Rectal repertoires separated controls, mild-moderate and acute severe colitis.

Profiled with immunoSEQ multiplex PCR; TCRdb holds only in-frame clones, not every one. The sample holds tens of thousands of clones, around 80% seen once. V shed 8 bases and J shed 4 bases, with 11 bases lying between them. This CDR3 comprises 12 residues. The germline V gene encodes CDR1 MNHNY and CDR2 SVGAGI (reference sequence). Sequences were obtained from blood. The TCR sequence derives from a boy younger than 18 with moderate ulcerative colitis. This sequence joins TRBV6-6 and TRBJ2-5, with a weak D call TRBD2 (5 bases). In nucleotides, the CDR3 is TGTGCCAGCTGGGCCGAGGGAGAGACCCAGTACTTC. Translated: CASWAEGETQYF.